A selection of T cell receptor beta chains follows, all from one sample in a study of blood T cell repertoires in COVID-19. Profiling relied on immunoSEQ multiplex PCR, and the TCRdb table lists in-frame clones only, not all of them. The sample lists under 300,000 clones; about 85% were seen once. The sequencing sample was made of peripheral blood. The source is a man aged 30 to 45 who had recovered from COVID-19. Both conserved end residues are part of each CDR3. The order of the fields is CDR3 protein, CDR3 DNA, D gene, V gene, J gene, clone size, CDR3 length. The D gene is left open where the match is weak. Rows give clone size only sometimes, using once, few, many, or a class for an expanded clone.

CDR3 protein: CASSFRGRNSPLHF; CDR3 DNA: TGTGCCAGCAGCTTTAGGGGCCGGAATTCACCCCTCCACTTT; D gene: .; V gene: TRBV11-2; J gene: TRBJ1-6; clone size: many; CDR3 length: 14
CDR3 protein: CASSLLAGGQGTRYGYTF; CDR3 DNA: TGTGCCAGCAGCCTACTTGCGGGAGGACAGGGGACACGCTATGGCTACACCTTC; D gene: TRBD1; V gene: TRBV7-9; J gene: TRBJ1-2; clone size: .; CDR3 length: 18
CDR3 protein: CASSTPIAGGAETQYF; CDR3 DNA: TGTGCCAGCAGCACCCCAATAGCGGGGGGGGCAGAGACCCAGTACTTC; D gene: TRBD2; V gene: TRBV5-6; J gene: TRBJ2-5; clone size: .; CDR3 length: 16
CDR3 protein: CASSGRGVASAFF; CDR3 DNA: TGTGCCAGCAGCGGGCGGGGTGTCGCATCGGCTTTCTTT; D gene: .; V gene: TRBV3-1/TRBV3-2; J gene: TRBJ1-1; clone size: .; CDR3 length: 13
CDR3 protein: CASSREEGMNTEAFF; CDR3 DNA: TGTGCCAGCTCCCGAGAGGAGGGCATGAACACTGAAGCTTTCTTT; D gene: .; V gene: TRBV18; J gene: TRBJ1-1; clone size: .; CDR3 length: 15
CDR3 protein: CASSSGGGELFF; CDR3 DNA: TGTGCCAGCAGTTCGGGGGGCGGGGAGCTGTTTTTT; D gene: TRBD2; V gene: TRBV12-3/TRBV12-4; J gene: TRBJ2-2; clone size: .; CDR3 length: 12
CDR3 protein: CASSRDVAGGQETQYF; CDR3 DNA: TGCGCCAGCAGCCGGGATGTAGCGGGGGGGCAAGAGACCCAGTACTTC; D gene: TRBD2; V gene: TRBV5-1; J gene: TRBJ2-5; clone size: .; CDR3 length: 16
CDR3 protein: CASSARKNTGELFF; CDR3 DNA: TGTGCCAGCTCAGCGAGGAAGAACACCGGGGAGCTGTTTTTT; D gene: .; V gene: TRBV18; J gene: TRBJ2-2; clone size: once; CDR3 length: 14
CDR3 protein: CASSVWGSGVTISRGTDTQYF; CDR3 DNA: TGTGCCAGCAGTGTTTGGGGTAGCGGGGTTACTATAAGTCGGGGCACAGATACGCAGTATTTT; D gene: TRBD2; V gene: TRBV2; J gene: TRBJ2-3; clone size: .; CDR3 length: 21
CDR3 protein: CASRVDTSNEQFF; CDR3 DNA: TGTGCCAGCAGGGTAGACACCTCCAATGAGCAGTTCTTC; D gene: .; V gene: TRBV2; J gene: TRBJ2-1; clone size: .; CDR3 length: 13
CDR3 protein: CASRTGEWANEKLFF; CDR3 DNA: TGTGCCAGCAGGACAGGGGAATGGGCTAATGAAAAACTGTTTTTT; D gene: TRBD1; V gene: TRBV2; J gene: TRBJ1-4; clone size: .; CDR3 length: 15
CDR3 protein: CASSFTGANYGYTF; CDR3 DNA: TGCGCCAGCAGCTTCACAGGGGCCAACTATGGCTACACCTTC; D gene: TRBD1; V gene: TRBV5-1; J gene: TRBJ1-2; clone size: .; CDR3 length: 14
CDR3 protein: CASSLYPSGGGDTQYF; CDR3 DNA: TGTGCCAGCAGTTTATACCCTAGCGGGGGGGGAGATACGCAGTATTTT; D gene: TRBD2; V gene: TRBV27; J gene: TRBJ2-3; clone size: .; CDR3 length: 16
CDR3 protein: CASSRLAGFTDTQYF; CDR3 DNA: TGTGCCAGCAGTCGACTAGCGGGCTTCACAGATACGCAGTATTTT; D gene: TRBD2; V gene: TRBV28; J gene: TRBJ2-3; clone size: .; CDR3 length: 15
CDR3 protein: CASSQNQGSETQYF; CDR3 DNA: TGTGCCAGCAGCCAAAACCAGGGGTCGGAGACCCAGTACTTC; D gene: .; V gene: TRBV3-1/TRBV3-2; J gene: TRBJ2-5; clone size: .; CDR3 length: 14
CDR3 protein: CASSPVQGSIQYF; CDR3 DNA: TGTGCCAGCTCACCTGTCCAGGGGAGCATTCAGTACTTC; D gene: .; V gene: TRBV18; J gene: TRBJ2-4; clone size: .; CDR3 length: 13
CDR3 protein: CASSQDAPVGNTIYF; CDR3 DNA: TGTGCCAGCAGCCAAGATGCCCCGGTTGGAAACACCATATATTTT; D gene: .; V gene: TRBV14; J gene: TRBJ1-3; clone size: .; CDR3 length: 15
CDR3 protein: CASSDSPGTDTQYF; CDR3 DNA: TGTGCCAGCAGTGACTCGCCAGGGACAGATACGCAGTATTTT; D gene: .; V gene: TRBV6-4; J gene: TRBJ2-3; clone size: few; CDR3 length: 14
CDR3 protein: CASSLRLDTGELFF; CDR3 DNA: TGTGCCAGCAGCTTAAGACTGGACACCGGGGAGCTGTTTTTT; D gene: .; V gene: TRBV7-3; J gene: TRBJ2-2; clone size: .; CDR3 length: 14
CDR3 protein: CASSYGGQGGEKLFF; CDR3 DNA: TGTGCCAGCAGTTATGGGGGCCAGGGTGGTGAAAAACTGTTTTTT; D gene: .; V gene: TRBV6-5; J gene: TRBJ1-4; clone size: .; CDR3 length: 15
CDR3 protein: CASSQSVSGTIYF; CDR3 DNA: TGTGCCAGCAGCCAATCCGTCAGTGGCACCATATATTTT; D gene: .; V gene: TRBV4-2; J gene: TRBJ1-3; clone size: few; CDR3 length: 13
CDR3 protein: CASSEDRRDGYTF; CDR3 DNA: TGTGCCAGCAGCGAGGACAGGAGGGATGGCTACACCTTC; D gene: TRBD1; V gene: TRBV7-2; J gene: TRBJ1-2; clone size: .; CDR3 length: 13
CDR3 protein: CASSDLDRGPYNSPLHF; CDR3 DNA: TGTGCCAGCAGCGACTTGGACAGGGGTCCCTATAATTCACCCCTCCACTTT; D gene: TRBD1; V gene: TRBV7-2; J gene: TRBJ1-6; clone size: .; CDR3 length: 17
CDR3 protein: CASSPPGALYNEQFF; CDR3 DNA: TGCGCCAGCAGCCCTCCTGGGGCCCTCTACAATGAGCAGTTCTTC; D gene: .; V gene: TRBV5-1; J gene: TRBJ2-1; clone size: .; CDR3 length: 15
CDR3 protein: CASSLSGSRQFF; CDR3 DNA: TGTGCCAGCAGTCTTAGCGGGAGTAGGCAGTTCTTC; D gene: TRBD2; V gene: TRBV6-5; J gene: TRBJ2-1; clone size: .; CDR3 length: 12
CDR3 protein: CASSDVGNTIYF; CDR3 DNA: TGTGCCAGCAGTGACGTCGGAAACACCATATATTTT; D gene: .; V gene: TRBV2; J gene: TRBJ1-3; clone size: .; CDR3 length: 12
CDR3 protein: CASSVGDYSNQPQHF; CDR3 DNA: TGTGCCAGCAGTGTCGGAGATTATAGCAATCAGCCCCAGCATTTT; D gene: .; V gene: TRBV2; J gene: TRBJ1-5; clone size: .; CDR3 length: 15
CDR3 protein: CASRRDRGQETQYF; CDR3 DNA: TGTGCCAGCAGACGCGACAGGGGGCAAGAGACCCAGTACTTC; D gene: TRBD1; V gene: TRBV5-8; J gene: TRBJ2-5; clone size: .; CDR3 length: 14
CDR3 protein: CASSLAGESTGELFF; CDR3 DNA: TGCGCCAGCAGCTTGGCCGGAGAGAGCACCGGGGAGCTGTTTTTT; D gene: .; V gene: TRBV5-1; J gene: TRBJ2-2; clone size: .; CDR3 length: 15
CDR3 protein: CSVGLNYGYTF; CDR3 DNA: TGCAGCGTAGGACTCAATTATGGCTACACCTTC; D gene: .; V gene: TRBV29-1; J gene: TRBJ1-2; clone size: .; CDR3 length: 11
CDR3 protein: CASSPQGAVDEQYF; CDR3 DNA: TGTGCCAGCTCACCGCAGGGGGCTGTGGACGAGCAGTACTTC; D gene: TRBD1; V gene: TRBV18; J gene: TRBJ2-7; clone size: .; CDR3 length: 14
CDR3 protein: CASTLGAENTEAFF; CDR3 DNA: TGTGCCAGCACCCTCGGAGCGGAGAACACTGAAGCTTTCTTT; D gene: .; V gene: TRBV28; J gene: TRBJ1-1; clone size: .; CDR3 length: 14
CDR3 protein: CASSVEPGTGGRGAFF; CDR3 DNA: TGTGCCAGTAGTGTCGAACCCGGGACAGGGGGCCGGGGAGCTTTCTTT; D gene: TRBD1; V gene: TRBV19; J gene: TRBJ1-1; clone size: .; CDR3 length: 16
CDR3 protein: CASSLLGSVSEKLFF; CDR3 DNA: TGTGCCAGCAGCTTGCTAGGCTCGGTTTCTGAAAAACTGTTTTTT; D gene: .; V gene: TRBV5-5; J gene: TRBJ1-4; clone size: .; CDR3 length: 15
CDR3 protein: CASSLGNPGTAYGYTF; CDR3 DNA: TGTGCCAGCAGCTTGGGGAACCCCGGGACAGCCTATGGCTACACCTTC; D gene: TRBD1; V gene: TRBV11-2; J gene: TRBJ1-2; clone size: .; CDR3 length: 16
CDR3 protein: CASNDPAGGGNTEAFF; CDR3 DNA: TGCGCCAGCAACGATCCGGCAGGGGGAGGGAACACTGAAGCTTTCTTT; D gene: TRBD1; V gene: TRBV5-1; J gene: TRBJ1-1; clone size: few; CDR3 length: 16
CDR3 protein: CASSGRYEAFF; CDR3 DNA: TGTGCCAGTTCGGGGAGATATGAAGCTTTCTTT; D gene: .; V gene: TRBV28; J gene: TRBJ1-1; clone size: .; CDR3 length: 11
CDR3 protein: CASGGGGETQYF; CDR3 DNA: TGTGCCAGCGGGGGCGGCGGCGAGACCCAGTACTTC; D gene: .; V gene: TRBV5-4; J gene: TRBJ2-5; clone size: .; CDR3 length: 12
CDR3 protein: CASSLAEGVGDTQYF; CDR3 DNA: TGTGCCAGCAGCTTAGCTGAAGGGGTCGGAGATACGCAGTATTTT; D gene: .; V gene: TRBV11-2; J gene: TRBJ2-3; clone size: .; CDR3 length: 15
CDR3 protein: CASSGRAGGLEETQYF; CDR3 DNA: TGTGCCAGCAGTGGTCGGGCGGGGGGGCTGGAGGAGACCCAGTACTTC; D gene: TRBD2; V gene: TRBV2; J gene: TRBJ2-5; clone size: .; CDR3 length: 16
CDR3 protein: CASRGTGQGREAFF; CDR3 DNA: TGTGCCAGCAGGGGTACTGGACAGGGTCGAGAAGCTTTCTTT; D gene: TRBD1; V gene: TRBV6-6; J gene: TRBJ1-1; clone size: .; CDR3 length: 14
CDR3 protein: CASTPRWGNTIYF; CDR3 DNA: TGTGCCAGCACCCCGAGATGGGGAAACACCATATATTTT; D gene: .; V gene: TRBV11-2; J gene: TRBJ1-3; clone size: .; CDR3 length: 13
CDR3 protein: CASSRQGTGYGYTF; CDR3 DNA: TGTGCCAGCAGCCGACAGGGGACGGGCTATGGCTACACCTTC; D gene: TRBD1; V gene: TRBV6-4; J gene: TRBJ1-2; clone size: .; CDR3 length: 14
CDR3 protein: CASSWDRGGLEQYF; CDR3 DNA: TGTGCCAGCAGCTGGGACAGGGGGGGACTCGAGCAGTACTTC; D gene: TRBD1; V gene: TRBV7-2; J gene: TRBJ2-7; clone size: .; CDR3 length: 14
CDR3 protein: CASSQVGGSPLHF; CDR3 DNA: TGTGCCAGCAGCCAAGTCGGGGGTTCACCCCTCCACTTT; D gene: .; V gene: TRBV3-1/TRBV3-2; J gene: TRBJ1-6; clone size: .; CDR3 length: 13
CDR3 protein: CASSPRDRTNEKLFF; CDR3 DNA: TGTGCCAGCAGTCCTCGGGACAGAACTAATGAAAAACTGTTTTTT; D gene: TRBD1; V gene: TRBV27; J gene: TRBJ1-4; clone size: .; CDR3 length: 15
CDR3 protein: CASSEGPGIGPQHF; CDR3 DNA: TGTGCCAGCAGTGAAGGGCCAGGAATCGGGCCCCAGCATTTT; D gene: .; V gene: TRBV2; J gene: TRBJ1-5; clone size: .; CDR3 length: 14
CDR3 protein: CRTDYGYTF; CDR3 DNA: TGCAGGACAGACTATGGCTACACCTTC; D gene: .; V gene: TRBV20-1; J gene: TRBJ1-2; clone size: .; CDR3 length: 9
CDR3 protein: CASSEYRQGSSEAFF; CDR3 DNA: TGTGCCAGCAGTGAATATCGACAGGGTAGCTCTGAAGCTTTCTTT; D gene: TRBD1; V gene: TRBV6-1; J gene: TRBJ1-1; clone size: .; CDR3 length: 15
CDR3 protein: CASSYSARGNTGELFF; CDR3 DNA: TGTGCCAGCAGTTACTCGGCCAGGGGAAACACCGGGGAGCTGTTTTTT; D gene: .; V gene: TRBV6-5; J gene: TRBJ2-2; clone size: .; CDR3 length: 16
CDR3 protein: CASSVGQVANTEAFF; CDR3 DNA: TGCGCCAGCAGCGTGGGACAGGTGGCTAACACTGAAGCTTTCTTT; D gene: TRBD1; V gene: TRBV5-1; J gene: TRBJ1-1; clone size: .; CDR3 length: 15
CDR3 protein: CSGGPFGGGGTDTQYF; CDR3 DNA: TGCAGCGGGGGACCCTTCGGGGGAGGTGGCACAGATACGCAGTATTTT; D gene: .; V gene: TRBV29-1; J gene: TRBJ2-3; clone size: .; CDR3 length: 16
CDR3 protein: CASSSYPQGFGQQETQYF; CDR3 DNA: TGTGCCAGCAGCTCGTATCCCCAGGGGTTTGGGCAACAAGAGACCCAGTACTTC; D gene: .; V gene: TRBV27; J gene: TRBJ2-5; clone size: .; CDR3 length: 18